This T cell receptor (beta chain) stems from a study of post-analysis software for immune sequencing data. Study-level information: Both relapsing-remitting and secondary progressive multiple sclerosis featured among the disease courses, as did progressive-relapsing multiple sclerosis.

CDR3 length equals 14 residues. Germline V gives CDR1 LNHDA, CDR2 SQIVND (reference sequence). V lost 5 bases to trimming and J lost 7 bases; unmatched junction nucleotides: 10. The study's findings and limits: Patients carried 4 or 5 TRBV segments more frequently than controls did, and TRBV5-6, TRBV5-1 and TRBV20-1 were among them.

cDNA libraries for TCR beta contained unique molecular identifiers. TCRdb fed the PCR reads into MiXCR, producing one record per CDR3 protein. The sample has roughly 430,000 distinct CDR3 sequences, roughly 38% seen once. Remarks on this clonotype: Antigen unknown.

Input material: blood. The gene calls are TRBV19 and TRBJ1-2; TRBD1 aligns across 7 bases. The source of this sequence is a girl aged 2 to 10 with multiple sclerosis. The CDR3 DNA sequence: TGTGCCAGTAGTGCCACAGGGGAGTTCTCTGGCTACACCTTC. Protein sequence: CASSATGEFSGYTF.